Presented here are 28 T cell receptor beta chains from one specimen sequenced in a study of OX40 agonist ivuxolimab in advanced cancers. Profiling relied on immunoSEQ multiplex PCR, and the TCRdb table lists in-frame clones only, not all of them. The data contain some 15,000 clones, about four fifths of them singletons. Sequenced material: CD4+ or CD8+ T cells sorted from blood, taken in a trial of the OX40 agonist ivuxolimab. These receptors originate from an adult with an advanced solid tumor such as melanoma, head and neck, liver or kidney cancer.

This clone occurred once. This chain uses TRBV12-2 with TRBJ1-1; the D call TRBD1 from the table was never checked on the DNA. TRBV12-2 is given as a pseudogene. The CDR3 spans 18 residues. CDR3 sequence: CASRLLLAGTGDNTEAFF. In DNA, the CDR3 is TGTGCAAGTCGCTTACTCCTGGCCGGGACAGGGGATAACACTGAAGCTTTCTTT.

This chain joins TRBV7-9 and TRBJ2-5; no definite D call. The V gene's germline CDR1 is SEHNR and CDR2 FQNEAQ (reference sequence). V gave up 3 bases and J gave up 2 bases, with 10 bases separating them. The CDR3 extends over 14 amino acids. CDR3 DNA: TGTGCCAGCAGCTTTGGACGGTATCAAGAGACCCAGTACTTC. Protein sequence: CASSFGRYQETQYF. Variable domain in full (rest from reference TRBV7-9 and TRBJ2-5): DTGVSQNPRHKITKRGQNVTFRCDPISEHNRLYWYRQTLGQGPEFLTYFQNEAQLEKSRLLSDRFSAERPKGSFSTLEIQRTEQGDSAMYLCASSFGRYQETQYFGPGTRLLVL.

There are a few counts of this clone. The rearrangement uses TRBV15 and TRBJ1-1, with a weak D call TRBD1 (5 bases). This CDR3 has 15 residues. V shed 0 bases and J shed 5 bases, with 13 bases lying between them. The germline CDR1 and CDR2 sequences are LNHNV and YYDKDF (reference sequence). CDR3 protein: CATSREVLGGTEAFF. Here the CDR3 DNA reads TGTGCCACCAGCAGAGAGGTGCTGGGGGGGACTGAAGCTTTCTTT. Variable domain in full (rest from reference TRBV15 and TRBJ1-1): DAMVIQNPRYQVTQFGKPVTLSCSQTLNHNVMYWYQQKSSQAPKLLFHYYDKDFNNEADTPDNFQSRRPNTSFCFLDIRSPGLGDTAMYLCATSREVLGGTEAFFGQGTRLTVV.

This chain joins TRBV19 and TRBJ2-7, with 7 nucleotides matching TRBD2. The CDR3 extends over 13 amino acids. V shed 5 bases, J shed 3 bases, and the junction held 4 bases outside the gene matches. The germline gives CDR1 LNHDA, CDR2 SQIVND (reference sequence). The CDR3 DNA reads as TGTGCCAGTAGTCCCGGGACTAACTACGAGCAGTACTTC. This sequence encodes CASSPGTNYEQYF. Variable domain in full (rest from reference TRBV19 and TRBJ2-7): DGGITQSPKYLFRKEGQNVTLSCEQNLNHDAMYWYRQDPGQGLRLIYYSQIVNDFQKGDIAEGYSVSREKKESFPLTVTSAQKNPTAFYLCASSPGTNYEQYFGPGTRLTVT.

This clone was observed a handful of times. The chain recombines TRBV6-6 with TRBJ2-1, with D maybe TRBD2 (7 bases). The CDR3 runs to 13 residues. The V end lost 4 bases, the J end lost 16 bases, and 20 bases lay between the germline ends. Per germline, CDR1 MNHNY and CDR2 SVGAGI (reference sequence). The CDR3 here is CASSWEGGGRKFF. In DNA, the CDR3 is TGTGCCAGCAGTTGGGAGGGGGGGGGCAGGAAATTCTTC.

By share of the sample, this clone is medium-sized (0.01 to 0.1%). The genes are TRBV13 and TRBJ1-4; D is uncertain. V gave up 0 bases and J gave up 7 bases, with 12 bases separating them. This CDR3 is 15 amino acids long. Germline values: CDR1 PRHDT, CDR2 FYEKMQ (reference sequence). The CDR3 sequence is CASSLGVLSSEKLFF. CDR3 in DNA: TGTGCCAGCAGCTTAGGGGTCCTAAGTTCTGAAAAACTGTTTTTT. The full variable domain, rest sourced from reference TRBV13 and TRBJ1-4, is AAGVIQSPRHLIKEKRETATLKCYPIPRHDTVYWYQQGPGQDPQFLISFYEKMQSDKGSIPDRFSAQQFSDYHSELNMSSLELGDSALYFCASSLGVLSSEKLFFGSGTQLSVL.

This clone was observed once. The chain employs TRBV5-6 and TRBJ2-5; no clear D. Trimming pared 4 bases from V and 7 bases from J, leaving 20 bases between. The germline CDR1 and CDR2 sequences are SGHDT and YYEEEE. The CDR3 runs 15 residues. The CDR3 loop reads CASSLESAGWGTQYF. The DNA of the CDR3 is TGTGCCAGCAGCCTCGAGTCAGCCGGATGGGGGACCCAGTACTTC.

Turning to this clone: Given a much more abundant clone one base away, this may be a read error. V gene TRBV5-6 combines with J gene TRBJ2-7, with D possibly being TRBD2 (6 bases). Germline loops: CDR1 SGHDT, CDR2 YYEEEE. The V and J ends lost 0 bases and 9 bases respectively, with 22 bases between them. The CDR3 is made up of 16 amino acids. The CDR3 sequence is CASSLGEASTWGPQYF. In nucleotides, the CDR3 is TGTGCCAGCAGCTTGGGGGAGGCTAGCACGTGGGGACCGCAGTACTTC.

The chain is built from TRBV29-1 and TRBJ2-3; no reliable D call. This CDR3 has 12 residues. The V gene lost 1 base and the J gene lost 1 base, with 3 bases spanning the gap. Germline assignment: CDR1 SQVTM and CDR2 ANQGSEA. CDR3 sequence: CSVEGRTDTQYF. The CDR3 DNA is TGCAGCGTTGAAGGCCGCACAGATACGCAGTATTTT.

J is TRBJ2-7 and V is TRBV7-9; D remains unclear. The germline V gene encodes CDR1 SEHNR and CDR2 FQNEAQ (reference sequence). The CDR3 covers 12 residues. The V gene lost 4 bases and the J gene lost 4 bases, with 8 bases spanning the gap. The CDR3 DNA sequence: TGTGCCAGCAGCTCAAACACGTACGAGCAGTACTTC. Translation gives CASSSNTYEQYF.

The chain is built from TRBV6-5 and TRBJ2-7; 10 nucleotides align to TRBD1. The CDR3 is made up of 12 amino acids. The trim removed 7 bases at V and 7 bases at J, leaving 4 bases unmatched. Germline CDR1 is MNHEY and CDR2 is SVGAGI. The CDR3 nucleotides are TGTGCCAGCACGGGACAGGGGTGGGAGCAGTACTTC. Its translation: CASTGQGWEQYF.

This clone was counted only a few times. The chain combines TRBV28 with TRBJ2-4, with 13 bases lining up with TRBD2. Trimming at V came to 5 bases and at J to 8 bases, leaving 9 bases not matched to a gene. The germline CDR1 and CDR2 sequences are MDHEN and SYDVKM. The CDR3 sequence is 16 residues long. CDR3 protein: CASSPILAGGPYIQYF. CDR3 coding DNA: TGTGCCAGCAGTCCTATACTAGCGGGAGGGCCCTACATTCAGTACTTC.

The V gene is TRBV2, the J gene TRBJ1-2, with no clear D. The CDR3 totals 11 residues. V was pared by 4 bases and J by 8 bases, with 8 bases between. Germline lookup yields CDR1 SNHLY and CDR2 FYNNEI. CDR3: CASSVLPGYTF. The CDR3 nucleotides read TGTGCCAGCAGTGTACTTCCCGGCTACACCTTC.

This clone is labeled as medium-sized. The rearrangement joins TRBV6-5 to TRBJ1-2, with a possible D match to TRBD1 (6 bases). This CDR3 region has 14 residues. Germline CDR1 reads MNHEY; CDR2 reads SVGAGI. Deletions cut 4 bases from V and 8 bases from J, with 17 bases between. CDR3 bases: TGTGCCAGCAGTTTACAGGGCGGTCGATACGGCTACACCTTC. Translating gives CASSLQGGRYGYTF.

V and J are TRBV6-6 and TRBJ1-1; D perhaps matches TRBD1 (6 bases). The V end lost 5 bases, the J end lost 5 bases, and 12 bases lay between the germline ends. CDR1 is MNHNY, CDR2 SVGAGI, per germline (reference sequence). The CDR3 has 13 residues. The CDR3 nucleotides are TGTGCCAGCAGTCCTACAGGGTGGACTGAAGCTTTCTTT. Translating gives CASSPTGWTEAFF.

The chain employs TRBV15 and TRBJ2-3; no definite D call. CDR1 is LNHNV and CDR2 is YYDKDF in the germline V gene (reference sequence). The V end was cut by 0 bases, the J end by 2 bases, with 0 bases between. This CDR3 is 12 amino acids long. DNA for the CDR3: TGTGCCACCAGCAGAGACACAGATACGCAGTATTTT. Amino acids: CATSRDTDTQYF.

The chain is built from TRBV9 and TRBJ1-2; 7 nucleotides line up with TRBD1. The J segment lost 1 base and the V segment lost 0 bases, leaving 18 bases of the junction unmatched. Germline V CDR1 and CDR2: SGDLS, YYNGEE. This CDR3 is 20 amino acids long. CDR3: CASSVAGGLGIPVNNYGYTF. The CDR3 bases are TGTGCCAGCAGCGTAGCAGGGGGGCTCGGGATACCAGTAAATAACTATGGCTACACCTTC.

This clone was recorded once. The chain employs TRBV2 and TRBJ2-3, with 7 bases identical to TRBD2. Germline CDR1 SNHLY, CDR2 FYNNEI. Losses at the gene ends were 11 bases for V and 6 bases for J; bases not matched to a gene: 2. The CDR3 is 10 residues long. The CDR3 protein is CAVGGDTQYF. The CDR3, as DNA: TGTGCCGTCGGGGGGGATACGCAGTATTTT.

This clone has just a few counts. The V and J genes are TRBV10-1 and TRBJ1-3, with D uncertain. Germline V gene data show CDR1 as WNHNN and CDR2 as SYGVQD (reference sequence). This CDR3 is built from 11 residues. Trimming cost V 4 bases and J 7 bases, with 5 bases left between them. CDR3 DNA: TGCGCCAGCAGTGTCGGGAACACCATATATTTT. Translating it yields CASSVGNTIYF.

CDR3 nucleotides: TGTGCCAGCAGCTTAGGACAGACTAATGAAAAACTGTTTTTT. It encodes CASSLGQTNEKLFF. V usage is TRBV7-7 and J usage is TRBJ1-4, with a tentative D call TRBD1 (5 bases). This CDR3 has 14 residues. Trimming took 1 base from V and 2 from J, leaving 5 bases between them. The germline V gene encodes CDR1 SSHAT and CDR2 FNYEAQ (reference sequence).

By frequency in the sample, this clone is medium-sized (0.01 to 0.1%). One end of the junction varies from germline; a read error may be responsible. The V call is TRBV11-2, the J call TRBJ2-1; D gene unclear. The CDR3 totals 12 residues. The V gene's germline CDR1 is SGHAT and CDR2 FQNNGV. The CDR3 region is CASSHSHNEQFF. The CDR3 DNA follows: TGTGCCAGCAGCCACTCCCACAATGAGCAGTTCTTC.

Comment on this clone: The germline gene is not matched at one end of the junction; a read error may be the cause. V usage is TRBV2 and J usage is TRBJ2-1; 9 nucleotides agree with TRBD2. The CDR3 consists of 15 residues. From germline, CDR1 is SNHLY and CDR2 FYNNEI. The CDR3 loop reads CASREAGGRGNEQFF. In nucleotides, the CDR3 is TGTGCCAGCAGGGAAGCGGGAGGACGGGGGAATGAGCAGTTCTTC. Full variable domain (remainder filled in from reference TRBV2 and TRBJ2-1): EPEVTQTPSHQVTQMGQEVILRCVPISNHLYFYWYRQILGQKVEFLVSFYNNEISEKSEIFDDQFSVERPDGSNFTLKIRSTKLEDSAMYFCASREAGGRGNEQFFGPGTRLTVL.

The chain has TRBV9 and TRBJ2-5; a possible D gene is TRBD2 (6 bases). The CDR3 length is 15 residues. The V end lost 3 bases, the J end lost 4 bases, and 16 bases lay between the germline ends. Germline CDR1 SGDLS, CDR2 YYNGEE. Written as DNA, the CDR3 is TGTGCCAGCAGCGAGGGGTCTGGAGGGCGAGAGACCCAGTACTTC. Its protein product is CASSEGSGGRETQYF.

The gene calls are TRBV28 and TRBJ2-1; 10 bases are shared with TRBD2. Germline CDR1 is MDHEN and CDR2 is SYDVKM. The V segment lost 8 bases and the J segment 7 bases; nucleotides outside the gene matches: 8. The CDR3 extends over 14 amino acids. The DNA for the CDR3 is TGTGCCAGCTTAGGACTAGCGGTTAGAAATGAGCAGTTCTTC. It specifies CASLGLAVRNEQFF.

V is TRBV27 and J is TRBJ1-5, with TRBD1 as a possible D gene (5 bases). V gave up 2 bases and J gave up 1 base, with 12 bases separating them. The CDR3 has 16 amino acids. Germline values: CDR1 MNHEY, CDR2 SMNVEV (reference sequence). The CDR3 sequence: CASSLGSSGSNQPQHF. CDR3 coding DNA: TGTGCCAGCAGTTTAGGGTCTTCAGGGAGCAATCAGCCCCAGCATTTT.

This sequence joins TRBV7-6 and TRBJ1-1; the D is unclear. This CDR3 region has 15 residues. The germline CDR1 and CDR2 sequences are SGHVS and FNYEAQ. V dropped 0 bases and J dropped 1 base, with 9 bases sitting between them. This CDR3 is CASSLAENGNTEAFF. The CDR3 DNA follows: TGTGCCAGCAGCTTAGCGGAGAACGGGAACACTGAAGCTTTCTTT.

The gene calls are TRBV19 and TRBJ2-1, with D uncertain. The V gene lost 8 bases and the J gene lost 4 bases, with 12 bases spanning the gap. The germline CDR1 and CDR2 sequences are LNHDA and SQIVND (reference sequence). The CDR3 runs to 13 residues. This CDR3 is CASGEDGYNEQFF. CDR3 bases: TGTGCCAGTGGAGAGGACGGGTACAATGAGCAGTTCTTC.

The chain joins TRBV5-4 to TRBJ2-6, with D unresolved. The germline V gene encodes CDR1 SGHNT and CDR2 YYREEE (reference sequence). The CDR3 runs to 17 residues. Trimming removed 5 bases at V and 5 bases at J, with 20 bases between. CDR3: CASRWITRQSRANVLTF. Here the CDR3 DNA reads TGTGCCAGCAGGTGGATCACCAGACAAAGTCGGGCCAACGTCCTGACTTTC.